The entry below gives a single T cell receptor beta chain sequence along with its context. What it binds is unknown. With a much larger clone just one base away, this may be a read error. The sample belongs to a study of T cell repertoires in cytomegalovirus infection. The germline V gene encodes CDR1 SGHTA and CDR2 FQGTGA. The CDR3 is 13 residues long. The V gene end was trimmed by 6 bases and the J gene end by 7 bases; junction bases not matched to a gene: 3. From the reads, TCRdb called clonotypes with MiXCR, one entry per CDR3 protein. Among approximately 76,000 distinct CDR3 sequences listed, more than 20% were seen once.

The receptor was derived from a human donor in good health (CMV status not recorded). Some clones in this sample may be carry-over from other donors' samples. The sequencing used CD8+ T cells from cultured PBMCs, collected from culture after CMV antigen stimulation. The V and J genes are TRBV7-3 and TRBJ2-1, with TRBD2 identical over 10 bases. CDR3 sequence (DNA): TGTGCCAGCAGTACTAGCGGGGAGAATGAGCAGTTCTTC. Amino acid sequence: CASSTSGENEQFF.